These T cell receptor beta chains were read from a single sample in a study of cytomegalovirus exposure and HLA in healthy donors. Sequencing was performed with immunoSEQ multiplex PCR; in TCRdb, only in-frame clones are kept and a portion is missing. The sample has about 160,000 clones, approximately 84% seen once; the top ten hold roughly 6.3%. Sample: PBMCs. The receptors come from a male donor in good health and CMV-seropositive. Both conserved end residues are part of each CDR3. Fields, in order: D gene, V gene, J gene, clone size, CDR3 DNA, CDR3 protein. D genes are given only for firm matches. The size of a clone is reported for some rows only, either as once, few or many, or as a class for expanded clones.

NA	TRBV18	TRBJ1-1	NA	TGTGCCAGCTCACCATCAGGGAGGGAAGCTTTCTTT	CASSPSGREAFF
NA	TRBV7-9	TRBJ2-5	NA	TGTGCCAGCAGCTCCCAATCTGAGCAAGAGACCCAGTACTTC	CASSSQSEQETQYF
NA	TRBV7-6	TRBJ1-3	NA	TGTGCCAGCACCCCCAGAGGGGGCTCTGGAAACACCATATATTTT	CASTPRGGSGNTIYF
NA	TRBV7-9	TRBJ1-2	NA	TGTGCCAGCAGCTTCGCAGGGGACTATGGCTACACCTTC	CASSFAGDYGYTF
NA	TRBV7-3	TRBJ1-6	NA	TGTGCCAGCAGCTTAAGGCCCCAGAACAGGGAGAATTCACCCCTCCACTTT	CASSLRPQNRENSPLHF
NA	TRBV28	TRBJ2-7	NA	TGTGCCAGCAGTTCCCTAGACAGGTTGGTCTCCTACGAGCAGTACTTC	CASSSLDRLVSYEQYF
TRBD1	TRBV28	TRBJ1-5	NA	TGTGCCAGCAACCCCGGGACAGGGGGCAGGCAGCCCCAGCATTTT	CASNPGTGGRQPQHF
NA	TRBV6-4	TRBJ1-4	NA	TGTGCCAGCAGCAGGGGACCTAATGAAAAACTGTTTTTT	CASSRGPNEKLFF
NA	TRBV27	TRBJ1-1	NA	TGTGCCAGCAGGTCGGGAGGAAGCACTGAAGCTTTCTTT	CASRSGGSTEAFF
TRBD1	TRBV19	TRBJ2-7	NA	TGTGCCAGTAGTACCCGGAACAGGGGCCACTCCTACGAGCAGTACTTC	CASSTRNRGHSYEQYF
TRBD2	TRBV2	TRBJ2-7	NA	TGTGCCAGCGGAAGGACTAGCGGATCACTACTACTGTCCAAGCAGTACTTC	CASGRTSGSLLLSKQYF
TRBD2	TRBV29-1	TRBJ2-7	NA	TGCAGCGTTGGGGGTGGAGCGGGACCATCCTCCGACGAGCAGTACTTC	CSVGGGAGPSSDEQYF
NA	TRBV4-1	TRBJ2-2	NA	TGCGCCAGCAGCCAATACCGAACAGTGAGGGGAGGCACCGGGGAGCTGTTTTTT	CASSQYRTVRGGTGELFF
NA	TRBV14	TRBJ2-3	NA	TGTGCCAGCAGCCCCGAACTGTTTGCGGGGCAGTATTTT	CASSPELFAGQYF
TRBD2	TRBV7-3	TRBJ2-1	NA	TGTGCCAGCAGCTTAACGGTACTAGCGGGGAAGTACAATGAGCAGTTCTTC	CASSLTVLAGKYNEQFF
TRBD2	TRBV30	TRBJ2-5	NA	TGTGCCTGGAATTGGGGAGCGGGAGGGCAAGAGACCCAGTACTTC	CAWNWGAGGQETQYF
NA	TRBV7-9	TRBJ2-3	NA	TGTGCCAGCAGCTTAGTTTCCGGGAATACGCAGTATTTT	CASSLVSGNTQYF
NA	TRBV6-6	TRBJ1-2	NA	TGTGCCAGCAGTTCGCGGAGGGGCTACACCTTC	CASSSRRGYTF
TRBD2	TRBV9	TRBJ2-7	NA	TGTGCCAGCAGCGAACGACTAGCGGGAGCCTCTGACGAGCAGTACTTC	CASSERLAGASDEQYF
NA	TRBV28	TRBJ1-2	NA	TGTGCCAGCAGTTTAGGAGGGTCGGGCAACTATGGCTACACCTTC	CASSLGGSGNYGYTF
NA	TRBV6-5	TRBJ1-1	NA	TGTGCCAGCAGTTCTCGGGGGGGGGCGGCCACTGAAGCTTTCTTT	CASSSRGGAATEAFF
NA	TRBV7-8	TRBJ1-1	NA	TGTGCCAGCAGCTTGGCGATCGGAGTAACTGAAGCTTTCTTT	CASSLAIGVTEAFF
NA	TRBV5-6	TRBJ1-1	NA	TGTGCCAGCAGTAGGGGACAAACGAACACTGAAGCTTTCTTT	CASSRGQTNTEAFF
TRBD2	TRBV5-5	TRBJ2-3	NA	TGTGCCAGCACCCGAGGACTAGCGGGAGATGTAGATACGCAGTATTTT	CASTRGLAGDVDTQYF
NA	TRBV15	TRBJ1-4	NA	TGTGCCACCAGCAGAGAGGCGGGTGTGAGTGAAAAACTGTTTTTT	CATSREAGVSEKLFF
NA	TRBV5-4	TRBJ2-7	NA	TGTGCCAGCAGCTTGGCCAGATCATCCTACGAGCAGTACTTC	CASSLARSSYEQYF
NA	TRBV14	TRBJ2-7	NA	TGTGCCAGCAGCTTGGGCAGGGTGGGGACCTACGAGCAGTACTTC	CASSLGRVGTYEQYF
TRBD1	TRBV6-6	TRBJ2-4	once	TGTGCCAGCAACAGACAGGGGCTAGCCAAAAACATTCAGTACTTC	CASNRQGLAKNIQYF
TRBD1	TRBV30	TRBJ2-3	NA	TGTGCCAGAGACAGGGTAGGCACAGATACGCAGTATTTT	CARDRVGTDTQYF
TRBD1	TRBV11-1	TRBJ2-1	NA	TGTGCCAGCAGCTCAGGGGACAGGGGGCGCGGGGATGAGCAGTTCTTC	CASSSGDRGRGDEQFF
TRBD2	TRBV15	TRBJ2-1	NA	TGTGCCACCAGCAGCGGACTAGCGGGAATCGATGAGCAGTTCTTC	CATSSGLAGIDEQFF
NA	TRBV11-3	TRBJ2-6	NA	TGTGCCAGCAGGGCAGGAGGGGGCGCCGGGTCTGGGGCCAACGTCCTGACTTTC	CASRAGGGAGSGANVLTF
TRBD1	TRBV28	TRBJ1-2	once	TGTGCCAGCAGCATCCGGGACAGCTACTATGGCTACACCTTC	CASSIRDSYYGYTF
NA	TRBV2	TRBJ2-7	once	TGTGCCACCACAGGTGATTCCTACGAGCAGTACTTC	CATTGDSYEQYF
TRBD2	TRBV7-2	TRBJ2-5	NA	TGTGCCAGCAGCTTAGGGCTAGCGGGGCCCCAAGAGACCCAGTACTTC	CASSLGLAGPQETQYF
TRBD1	TRBV6-5	TRBJ1-5	NA	TGTGCCAGCAGTCAAGGACAGGACGGCAATCAGCCCCAGCATTTT	CASSQGQDGNQPQHF
NA	TRBV28	TRBJ2-7	once	TGTGCCAGCAGCTCCCCAGAGGGCCGGTCCCACGAGCAGTACTTC	CASSSPEGRSHEQYF
TRBD1	TRBV6-5	TRBJ1-5	NA	TGTGCCAGCAGTTTCGACAGGGGCTTGGGGCCCCAGCATTTT	CASSFDRGLGPQHF
TRBD2	TRBV5-1	TRBJ2-7	NA	TGCGCCAGCAGACCGGGACTAGCGATCTACGAGCAGTACTTC	CASRPGLAIYEQYF
NA	TRBV5-1	TRBJ1-3	NA	TGCGCCAGCAGACGGGACACCAATTACTCTGGAAACACCATATATTTT	CASRRDTNYSGNTIYF
TRBD1	TRBV4-1	TRBJ2-7	NA	TGCGCCAGCAGCCACCTGGACAGGGGATCCTACGAGCAGTACTTC	CASSHLDRGSYEQYF
NA	TRBV4-2	TRBJ2-2	NA	TGTGCCAGCAGCCAAAGGGGTAGGGAAGGCCCCGGGGAGCTGTTTTTT	CASSQRGREGPGELFF
TRBD1	TRBV4-3	TRBJ2-3	NA	TGCGCCAGCAGCCGAACGGGACAGGCAAGCACAGATACGCAGTATTTT	CASSRTGQASTDTQYF
TRBD1	TRBV9	TRBJ2-7	once	TGTGCCAGCAGCGTAGCTGGGGACAGGGGCTACGAGCAGTACTTC	CASSVAGDRGYEQYF
TRBD1	TRBV7-9	TRBJ1-2	NA	TGTGCCAGCAGCAAGGACAGGAACACCGTTGGCTACACCTTC	CASSKDRNTVGYTF
TRBD1	TRBV7-9	TRBJ2-7	NA	TGTTCCAGCAGCTTAGGGACAGGGGTTGGTATACGGACAAATATCGAGCAGTACTTC	CSSSLGTGVGIRTNIEQYF
TRBD1	TRBV11-2	TRBJ2-1	NA	TGTGCCAGCAGCAGGGACAGGTATGAGCAGTTCTTC	CASSRDRYEQFF
NA	TRBV7-9	TRBJ2-2	NA	TGTTCCAGCAGCTTAGCGGTCGGGGTAAGGAACACCGGGGAGCTGTTTTTT	CSSSLAVGVRNTGELFF
NA	TRBV7-8	TRBJ2-7	NA	TGTGCCAGCAGCTTAGCGCTTAGTCGGGTTAACGAGCAGTACTTC	CASSLALSRVNEQYF
NA	TRBV4-2	TRBJ1-6	NA	TGTGCCAGCAGCCAAGAGAGGTCTTTCTACTCATATTCACCCCTCCACTTT	CASSQERSFYSYSPLHF
TRBD1	TRBV19	TRBJ1-2	few	TGTGCCACATTGGACAGGGAGTCAATTGGCTACACCTTC	CATLDRESIGYTF
TRBD1	TRBV7-9	TRBJ2-1	NA	TGTGCCAGCAGCTGGTCAGGGGGCAGTGGTGAGCAGTTCTTC	CASSWSGGSGEQFF
NA	TRBV4-2	TRBJ2-6	few	TGTGCCAGCAGCCAAGATCGCGACTCTGGGGCCAACGTCCTGACTTTC	CASSQDRDSGANVLTF
TRBD2	TRBV5-4	TRBJ2-3	NA	TGTGCCAGCAGCTCGTTCCGGGACTACCCTGATGATACGCAGTATTTT	CASSSFRDYPDDTQYF
TRBD1	TRBV7-3	TRBJ2-3	NA	TGTGCCAGCAGCATAGGGACAGGGCTAGTGAATACGCAGTATTTT	CASSIGTGLVNTQYF